The 30 T cell receptor beta chains presented below share a single source sample, sequenced in a study of T cell responses to AZD1222 COVID-19 vaccine. Clones were sequenced by immunoSEQ multiplex PCR, and TCRdb holds only the in-frame ones, with some missing. The data show 50,000 to 75,000 clones, with nearly 90% seen just once and over 5% held by the top ten. The sequencing here drew on peripheral blood, taken 28 days after the second AZD1222 dose. The receptors come from an adult who received the AZD1222 COVID-19 vaccine.

V and J are TRBV6-5 and TRBJ1-1; tentatively, D is TRBD1 (5 bases). The CDR3 runs 15 residues. Deletions cut 2 bases from V and 0 bases from J, with 10 bases between. Germline V CDR1 and CDR2: MNHEY, SVGAGI. The CDR3 here is CASSYGGRMNTEAFF. The DNA for the CDR3 is TGTGCCAGCAGTTACGGGGGACGGATGAACACTGAAGCTTTCTTT.

The V and J genes are TRBV7-9 and TRBJ2-3, with 8 bases identical to TRBD2. Unmatched junction bases numbered 11, after V lost 6 bases and J lost 6 bases. This CDR3 is 15 amino acids long. CDR1 and CDR2 from the germline V gene are SEHNR and FQNEAQ (reference sequence). CDR3 in amino acids: CASRIGGGVVDTQYF. DNA for the CDR3: TGTGCCAGCAGGATCGGGGGGGGCGTCGTGGATACGCAGTATTTT.

The rearrangement joins TRBV5-1 to TRBJ2-6; D is unclear. The ends were cut back, 1 base at V and 0 bases at J, with 2 bases in the middle. The CDR3 totals 14 residues. Germline CDR1 is SGHRS and CDR2 is YFSETQ. The chain's CDR3 is CASSLISGANVLTF. Here the CDR3 DNA reads TGCGCCAGCAGCTTGATCTCTGGGGCCAACGTCCTGACTTTC.

The chain carries TRBV4-1 and TRBJ2-7; TRBD2 aligns across 9 bases. The CDR3 runs to 15 residues. The V and J ends lost 0 bases and 4 bases, in that order; junction bases with no gene match: 4. The germline gives CDR1 MGHRA, CDR2 YSYEKL. DNA for the CDR3: TGCGCCAGCAGCCAAGATAGCGGGAGTCATTACGAGCAGTACTTC. Amino acid sequence: CASSQDSGSHYEQYF.

The chain uses TRBV10-1 and TRBJ2-7; no definite D call. CDR3 length: 14 amino acids. CDR1 is WNHNN and CDR2 is SYGVQD in the germline V gene (reference sequence). V dropped 0 bases and J dropped 11 bases, with 17 bases sitting between them. The CDR3 DNA reads as TGCGCCAGCAGTGAGTCCGTCCTAAGCCGTTCAAAGTACTTC. This sequence encodes CASSESVLSRSKYF.

This clone was seen a single time. The chain has TRBV7-2 and TRBJ1-6; TRBD1 agrees at 8 bases. Germline values: CDR1 SGHTA, CDR2 FQGNSA. The V and J ends lost 6 bases and 4 bases, in that order; junction bases with no gene match: 8. The CDR3 consists of 16 residues. CDR3 amino acids: CASSPSRDRYNSPLHF. In DNA, the CDR3 is TGTGCCAGCAGTCCTAGCCGGGACAGGTATAATTCACCCCTCCACTTT.

The chain joins TRBV11-3 to TRBJ2-7; D gene ambiguous. The CDR3 totals 13 residues. Germline CDR1 SGHNT, CDR2 YENEEA. Trimming cost V 1 base and J 1 base, with 5 bases left between them. CDR3: CASSLGPSYEQYF. The CDR3 DNA reads TGTGCCAGCAGCTTAGGTCCGTCCTACGAGCAGTACTTC.

This rearrangement joins TRBV27 to TRBJ2-1; TRBD2 agrees at 7 bases. This CDR3 has 12 residues. The trim removed 6 bases at V and 8 bases at J, leaving 4 bases unmatched. CDR1 is MNHEY and CDR2 is SMNVEV in the germline V gene (reference sequence). CDR3 DNA: TGTGCCAGCAGCGAGCGGGACGATGAGCAGTTCTTC. It yields the protein CASSERDDEQFF.

V usage is TRBV5-4 and J usage is TRBJ1-5; 9 bases agree with TRBD1. Germline V lookup: CDR1 SGHNT, CDR2 YYREEE (reference sequence). Trimming cost V 3 bases and J 6 bases; bases outside gene matches: 1. This CDR3 region has 13 residues. DNA for the CDR3: TGTGCCAGCAGCTGGGGACAGGGTCAGCCCCAGCATTTT. Its protein is CASSWGQGQPQHF.

This chain connects TRBV2 to TRBJ2-7, with 7 bases aligning to TRBD1. Per the germline V gene, CDR1 is SNHLY and CDR2 is FYNNEI. There are 13 residues in the CDR3. V shed 7 bases and J 5 bases; nucleotides not matched to a gene: 8. CDR3 sequence: CASTREGANEQYF. The CDR3 nucleotides read TGTGCCAGCACTCGTGAGGGGGCCAACGAGCAGTACTTC.

The genes are TRBV5-1 and TRBJ1-4; 7 bases are shared with TRBD1. With V trimmed by 4 bases and J by 7 bases, 10 bases remained unmatched. Germline-derived CDR1 and CDR2 are SGHRS and YFSETQ. CDR3 length: 15 residues. The CDR3 coding sequence is TGCGCCAGCAGCAGGGACAGTGGATCCTTTGAAAAACTGTTTTTT. Translation gives CASSRDSGSFEKLFF.

V and J are TRBV6-5 and TRBJ2-1, with a tentative D call TRBD1 (6 bases). This CDR3 has 14 residues. Trimming pared 4 bases from V and 4 bases from J, leaving 11 bases between. Germline CDR1 and CDR2: MNHEY and SVGAGI. Here the CDR3 reads CASSSGQSYNEQFF. The CDR3 region has the DNA TGTGCCAGCAGTTCAGGACAGTCTTACAATGAGCAGTTCTTC.

The CDR3: CASSQAQGTPNTEAFF. The CDR3 nucleotides are TGTGCCAGCAGCCAAGCGCAGGGGACCCCGAACACTGAAGCTTTCTTT. The chain has TRBV4-2 and TRBJ1-1; possible D gene TRBD1, 6 bases. Per germline, CDR1 LGHNA and CDR2 YNFKEQ. V lost 1 base to trimming and J lost 1 base, with 13 bases between them. The CDR3 runs 16 residues.

The rearrangement links TRBV15 to TRBJ1-4, with 7 bases lining up with TRBD1. Trimming removed 2 bases from V and 14 bases from J; junction bases left unmatched: 11. The CDR3 is made up of 14 amino acids. CDR1 is LNHNV and CDR2 is YYDKDF in the germline V gene (reference sequence). The CDR3 DNA reads as TGTGCCACCAGCAGAAGTGCGGACAGGTTAAATCTGTTTTTT. It codes for CATSRSADRLNLFF.

CDR3 in amino acids: CASSRSDRTVYEQYF. In DNA, the CDR3 is TGTGCCAGCAGTCGTTCGGACAGAACCGTCTACGAGCAGTACTTC. The V and J genes are TRBV6-5 and TRBJ2-7, with a weak D call TRBD1 (6 bases). The CDR3 is 15 amino acids. The V end lost 5 bases, the J end lost 3 bases, and 17 bases lay between the germline ends. CDR1 is MNHEY and CDR2 is SVGAGI in the germline V gene.

This chain uses TRBV28 with TRBJ1-2; D not resolved. CDR1 is MDHEN and CDR2 is SYDVKM in the germline V gene. This CDR3 is built from 11 residues. Deletions cut 8 bases from V and 7 bases from J, with 11 bases between. CDR3: CASLGGIGYTF. DNA of the CDR3: TGTGCCAGCCTTGGAGGTATTGGCTACACCTTC.

The V gene is TRBV6-5, the J gene TRBJ2-7, with D unresolved. Trimming shortened V by 5 bases and J by 3 bases, and 14 bases separated the two germline ends. This CDR3 contains 14 residues. CDR1 MNHEY and CDR2 SVGAGI come from the germline V gene. CDR3 loop: CASSRGIAYYEQYF. The CDR3 region has the DNA TGTGCCAGCAGTCGCGGAATTGCATACTACGAGCAGTACTTC.

The chain carries TRBV4-1 and TRBJ1-6; unclear D gene. The CDR3 sequence is 20 residues long. The germline V gene encodes CDR1 MGHRA and CDR2 YSYEKL. V lost 0 bases and J lost 0, with 18 bases in between. The CDR3, as DNA: TGCGCCAGCAGCCAAGATGCCCGGGTGGGTCAGAGCTCCTATAATTCACCCCTCCACTTT. It translates to CASSQDARVGQSSYNSPLHF.

V and J are TRBV14 and TRBJ1-6; D unresolved. The CDR3 contains 16 residues. Germline assignment: CDR1 SGHDN and CDR2 FVKESK. Trimming left V 1 base short and J 7 bases short, with 14 bases between. The CDR3 DNA is TGTGCCAGCAGCCAAGCCCGAGGACTTACGAATTCACCCCTCCACTTT. Translating it yields CASSQARGLTNSPLHF.

This sequence joins TRBV19 and TRBJ1-5; no clear D gene. Germline lookup yields CDR1 LNHDA and CDR2 SQIVND (reference sequence). The V gene lost 8 bases and the J gene lost 0 bases, with 8 bases spanning the gap. The CDR3 sequence is 13 residues long. The CDR3 loop reads CASSRNSNQPQHF. CDR3 in DNA: TGTGCCAGTTCCCGGAATAGCAATCAGCCCCAGCATTTT.

This clone has just one count. The V gene is TRBV9, the J gene TRBJ2-1; 9 positions agree with TRBD2. V was pared by 4 bases and J by 4 bases, with 9 bases of the junction left unmatched. Germline V gives CDR1 SGDLS, CDR2 YYNGEE. The CDR3 runs to 16 residues. The CDR3 spells CASSPQRTSAYNEQFF. The CDR3 nucleotides are TGTGCCAGCAGCCCCCAGAGGACTAGCGCTTACAATGAGCAGTTCTTC.

The J gene is TRBJ1-3, the V gene TRBV2; a possible D gene is TRBD1 (5 bases). Germline lookup yields CDR1 SNHLY and CDR2 FYNNEI. The V end lost 8 bases, the J end lost 4 bases, and 12 bases lay between the germline ends. The CDR3 runs 13 residues. CDR3 region: CASGEGSGNTIYF. The CDR3 coding sequence is TGTGCCAGCGGAGAGGGGTCCGGAAACACCATATATTTT.

The chain combines TRBV10-3 with TRBJ1-1, with a possible D match to TRBD1 (6 bases). The CDR3 is 13 residues long. Germline V CDR1 and CDR2: ENHRY, SYGVKD. Trimming removed 9 bases from V and 1 base from J, with 12 bases in between. CDR3 nucleotides: TGTGCCATGACGGGACACCAGAACACTGAAGCTTTCTTT. It specifies CAMTGHQNTEAFF.

The gene calls are TRBV19 and TRBJ1-2; no reliable D call. The CDR3 consists of 15 residues. Germline V gene lookup returns CDR1 LNHDA and CDR2 SQIVND (reference sequence). Trimming cost V 1 base and J 8 bases, with 17 bases left between them. Written as DNA, the CDR3 is TGTGCCAGTAGTATAGGTCGTTCCAACCCAACGGGCTACACCTTC. Translated, it gives CASSIGRSNPTGYTF. Full variable domain (remainder filled in from reference TRBV19 and TRBJ1-2): DGGITQSPKYLFRKEGQNVTLSCEQNLNHDAMYWYRQDPGQGLRLIYYSQIVNDFQKGDIAEGYSVSREKKESFPLTVTSAQKNPTAFYLCASSIGRSNPTGYTFGSGTRLTVV.

This chain connects TRBV15 to TRBJ1-1; D perhaps matches TRBD1 (6 bases). Trimming removed 0 bases at V and 4 bases at J, with 15 bases between. CDR3 length equals 16 residues. The V gene's germline CDR1 is LNHNV and CDR2 YYDKDF (reference sequence). The CDR3 region has the DNA TGTGCCACCAGCAGAGATTACGGGGGCGCGGTCACTGAAGCTTTCTTT. This gives the protein CATSRDYGGAVTEAFF.

The chain uses TRBV19 and TRBJ2-5; D is possibly TRBD2 (5 bases). The length of the CDR3 is 12 residues. Trimming stripped 1 base from V and 7 bases from J, with 7 bases between. Germline values: CDR1 LNHDA, CDR2 SQIVND (reference sequence). CDR3 residues: CASSIGAGTQYF. CDR3 bases: TGTGCCAGTAGTATAGGGGCGGGGACCCAGTACTTC.

The chain carries TRBV7-9 and TRBJ1-2; D gene unclear. V lost 1 base and J 8 bases, leaving 14 bases between the germline ends. The CDR3 length is 14 residues. CDR1 and CDR2 from the germline V gene are SEHNR and FQNEAQ (reference sequence). The CDR3 nucleotides read TGTGCCAGCAGCTTAGAAGCCGAAGTAGGGGGCTACACCTTC. Protein: CASSLEAEVGGYTF.

This chain uses TRBV5-1 with TRBJ2-7, with D possibly being TRBD1 (6 bases). Trimming took 8 bases from V and 4 from J, leaving 13 bases between them. The V gene's germline CDR1 is SGHRS and CDR2 YFSETQ. The CDR3 covers 12 residues. In nucleotides, the CDR3 is TGCGCCAGTACGTCGGACAGATACGAGCAGTACTTC. As protein: CASTSDRYEQYF.

The chain uses TRBV5-1 and TRBJ2-7; D unclear. This CDR3 comprises 14 residues. Trimming shortened V by 0 bases and J by 2 bases, and 9 bases separated the two germline ends. The germline V gene has CDR1 SGHRS and CDR2 YFSETQ. The CDR3 DNA is TGCGCCAGCAGCTTGGAGAGACAAGCCTACGAGCAGTACTTC. It specifies CASSLERQAYEQYF.

The chain has TRBV6-5 and TRBJ1-4; TRBD1 matches 7 bases. Germline V gene lookup returns CDR1 MNHEY and CDR2 SVGAGI. This CDR3 region has 13 residues. Losses at the gene ends were 6 bases for V and 7 bases for J; bases not matched to a gene: 5. CDR3 loop: CASSNRGIEKLFF. CDR3 DNA: TGTGCCAGCAGCAACAGGGGAATTGAAAAACTGTTTTTT.